This TCR beta chain derives from a study of human T cells and chemical hapten exposure. This CDR3 is built from 14 residues. From germline, CDR1 is LGHDT and CDR2 YNNKEL (reference sequence). V was cut by 0 bases and J by 6 bases, with 8 bases left in between. This clonotype has a handful of counts. Time point of the sample: patch test 1, 2 weeks after DPC sensitization. Indicated treatment: therapeutic diphenylcyclopropenone sensitization with weekly scalp DPC. Unseparated into fractions, whole blood served as the source from which total RNA was extracted. One entry per CDR3 protein results from TCRdb running MiXCR on the RACE reads. The table shows more than 30,000 distinct CDR3 sequences, with 5% to 7% occurring only once.

The V and J genes are TRBV3-1 and TRBJ2-2; D remains ambiguous. This TCR came from a woman aged 30 to 39 with alopecia areata. Some clones in this sample may be carry-over from other donors' samples. The sequencing here drew on whole blood, taken in connection with sensitization to the hapten diphenylcyclopropenone (DPC). DNA for the CDR3: TGTGCCAGCAGCCAAGATCCGCGCTCCGGGGAGCTGTTTTTT. It specifies CASSQDPRSGELFF.